The TCR beta chain described here comes from a study of cytomegalovirus exposure and HLA in healthy donors. For the study at large: Genotyping of some 390 donors showed that over 80% belonged to the Caucasian-associated ancestry cluster. Study outcomes and limitations: Highly shared variants forming one cluster were likely a sequencing artifact. Confirmation in vitro established that a few CMV-associated chains were specific for CMV antigens.

It was with 60 Vbeta and 13 Jbeta primers that the PCR ran. This table comes from immunoSEQ multiplex PCR, and its TCRdb copy is limited to in-frame clones, with some not included. The repertoire has 160,000 or so clones, around 80% of them found once; the top ten carry about 1.6%. Per the germline V gene, CDR1 is MGHRA and CDR2 is YSYEKL. The CDR3 totals 13 residues. The V and J ends lost 4 bases and 3 bases respectively, with 10 bases between them. In regard to this clone: Its antigen remains unidentified.

This clonotype originated in a man aged 35 to 55 in good health and CMV-seronegative. The sequenced material came from PBMCs. V gene TRBV4-1 combines with J gene TRBJ2-7; TRBD1 might be the D (6 bases). CDR3 bases: TGCGCCAGCAGCCTCCCGACAGGCTACGAGCAGTACTTC. Translating gives CASSLPTGYEQYF.